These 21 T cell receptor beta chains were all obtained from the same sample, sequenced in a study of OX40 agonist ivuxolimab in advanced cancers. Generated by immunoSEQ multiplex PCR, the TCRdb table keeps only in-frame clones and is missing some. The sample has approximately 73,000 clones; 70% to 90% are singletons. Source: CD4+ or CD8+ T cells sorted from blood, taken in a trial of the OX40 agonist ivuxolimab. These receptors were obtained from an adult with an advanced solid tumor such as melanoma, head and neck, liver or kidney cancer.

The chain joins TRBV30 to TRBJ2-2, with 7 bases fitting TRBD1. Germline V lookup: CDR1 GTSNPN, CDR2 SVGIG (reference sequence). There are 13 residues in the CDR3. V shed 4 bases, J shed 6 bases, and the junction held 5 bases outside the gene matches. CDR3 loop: CAWMGTGAGELFF. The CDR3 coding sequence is TGTGCCTGGATGGGAACAGGGGCCGGGGAGCTGTTTTTT.

CDR3 in DNA: TGTGCCATCAGTGAGAGGGCCGCTAAAAGAACTGAAGCTTTCTTT. Protein sequence: CAISERAAKRTEAFF. The chain uses TRBV10-3 and TRBJ1-1, with no clear D. Between the trimmed V and J ends, which lost 2 bases and 5 bases, there was a span of 15 bases. This CDR3 has 15 amino acids. The V gene's germline CDR1 is ENHRY and CDR2 SYGVKD.

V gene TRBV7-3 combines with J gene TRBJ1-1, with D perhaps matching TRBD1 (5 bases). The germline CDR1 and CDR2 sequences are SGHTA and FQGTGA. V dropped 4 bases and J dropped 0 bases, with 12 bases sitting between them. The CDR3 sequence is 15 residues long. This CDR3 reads CASSSSTDMNTEAFF. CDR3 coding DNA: TGTGCCAGCAGCTCCTCGACAGACATGAACACTGAAGCTTTCTTT.

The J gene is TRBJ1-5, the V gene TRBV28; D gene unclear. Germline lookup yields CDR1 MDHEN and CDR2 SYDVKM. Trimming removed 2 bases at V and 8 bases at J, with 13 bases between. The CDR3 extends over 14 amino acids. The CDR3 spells CASSLRTVIKPQHF. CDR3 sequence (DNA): TGTGCCAGCAGTTTAAGAACGGTCATAAAGCCCCAGCATTTT. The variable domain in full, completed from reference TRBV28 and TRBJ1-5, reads DVKVTQSSRYLVKRTGEKVFLECVQDMDHENMFWYRQDPGLGLRLIYFSYDVKMKEKGDIPEGYSVSREKKERFSLILESASTNQTSMYLCASSLRTVIKPQHFGDGTRLSIL.

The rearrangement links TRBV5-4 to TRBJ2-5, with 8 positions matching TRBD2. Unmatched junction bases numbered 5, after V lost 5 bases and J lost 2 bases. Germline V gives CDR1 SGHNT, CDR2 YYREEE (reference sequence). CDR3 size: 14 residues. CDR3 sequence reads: CASSPGTSQETQYF. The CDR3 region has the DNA TGTGCCAGCAGTCCCGGGACTAGTCAAGAGACCCAGTACTTC.

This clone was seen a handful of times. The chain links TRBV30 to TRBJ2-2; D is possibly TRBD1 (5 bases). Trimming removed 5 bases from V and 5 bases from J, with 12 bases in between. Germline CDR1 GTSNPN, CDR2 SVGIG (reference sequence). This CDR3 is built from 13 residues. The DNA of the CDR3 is TGTGCCTGGGGGGAAGGGGTTACCGGGGAGCTGTTTTTT. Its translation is CAWGEGVTGELFF.

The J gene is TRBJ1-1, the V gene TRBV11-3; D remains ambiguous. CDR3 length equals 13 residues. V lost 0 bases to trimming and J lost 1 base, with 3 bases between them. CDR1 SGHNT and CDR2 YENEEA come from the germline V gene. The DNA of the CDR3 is TGTGCCAGCAGCTTAGATCGGAACACTGAAGCTTTCTTT. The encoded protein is CASSLDRNTEAFF.

The CDR3: CASSLGISPGGETQYF. The CDR3 DNA sequence: TGTGCCAGCAGCTTAGGGATTTCCCCCGGAGGGGAGACCCAGTACTTC. This chain joins TRBV11-3 and TRBJ2-5; D is possibly TRBD2 (6 bases). CDR3 length: 16 residues. Germline lookup yields CDR1 SGHNT and CDR2 YENEEA. The V and J ends lost 1 base and 5 bases respectively, with 17 bases between them.

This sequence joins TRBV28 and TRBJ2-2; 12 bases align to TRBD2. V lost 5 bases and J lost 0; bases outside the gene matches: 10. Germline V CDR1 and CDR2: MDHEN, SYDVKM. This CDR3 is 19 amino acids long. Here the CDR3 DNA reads TGTGCCAGCAGTATTTCTCTGGGACTAGCGGGTTCGAACACCGGGGAGCTGTTTTTT. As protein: CASSISLGLAGSNTGELFF. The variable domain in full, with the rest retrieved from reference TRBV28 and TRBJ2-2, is DVKVTQSSRYLVKRTGEKVFLECVQDMDHENMFWYRQDPGLGLRLIYFSYDVKMKEKGDIPEGYSVSREKKERFSLILESASTNQTSMYLCASSISLGLAGSNTGELFFGEGSRLTVL.

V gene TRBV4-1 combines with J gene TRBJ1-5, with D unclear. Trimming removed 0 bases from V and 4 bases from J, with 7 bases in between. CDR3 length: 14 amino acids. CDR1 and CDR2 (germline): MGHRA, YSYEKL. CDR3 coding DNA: TGCGCCAGCAGCCAAGATGGGGTGAATCAGCCCCAGCATTTT. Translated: CASSQDGVNQPQHF.

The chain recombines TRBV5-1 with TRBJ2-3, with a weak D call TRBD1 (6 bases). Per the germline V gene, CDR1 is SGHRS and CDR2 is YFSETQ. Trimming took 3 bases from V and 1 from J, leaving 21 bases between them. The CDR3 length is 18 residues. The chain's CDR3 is CASSYGDTSLYRTDTQYF. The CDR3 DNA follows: TGCGCCAGCAGCTATGGGGACACCTCACTTTACCGCACAGATACGCAGTATTTT.

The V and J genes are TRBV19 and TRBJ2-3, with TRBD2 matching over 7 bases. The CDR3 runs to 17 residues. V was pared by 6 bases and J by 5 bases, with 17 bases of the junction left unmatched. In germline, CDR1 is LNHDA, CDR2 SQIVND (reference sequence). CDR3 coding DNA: TGTGCCAGTAGGATTCCTGCGGGGGAGATGATGGGAGATACGCAGTATTTT. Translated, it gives CASRIPAGEMMGDTQYF.

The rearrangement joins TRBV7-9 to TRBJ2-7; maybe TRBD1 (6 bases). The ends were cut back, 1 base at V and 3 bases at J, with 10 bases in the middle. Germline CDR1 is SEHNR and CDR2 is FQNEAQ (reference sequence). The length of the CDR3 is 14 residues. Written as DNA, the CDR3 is TGTGCCAGCAGCTTAGAAGTCAGGGGCTACGAGCAGTACTTC. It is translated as CASSLEVRGYEQYF. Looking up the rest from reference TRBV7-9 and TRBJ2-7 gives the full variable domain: DTGVSQNPRHKITKRGQNVTFRCDPISEHNRLYWYRQTLGQGPEFLTYFQNEAQLEKSRLLSDRFSAERPKGSFSTLEIQRTEQGDSAMYLCASSLEVRGYEQYFGPGTRLTVT.

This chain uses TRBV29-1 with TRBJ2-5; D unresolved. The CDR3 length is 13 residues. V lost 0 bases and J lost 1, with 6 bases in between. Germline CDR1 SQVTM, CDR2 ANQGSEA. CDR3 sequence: CSVEEPTQETQYF. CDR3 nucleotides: TGCAGCGTTGAAGAGCCAACCCAAGAGACCCAGTACTTC.

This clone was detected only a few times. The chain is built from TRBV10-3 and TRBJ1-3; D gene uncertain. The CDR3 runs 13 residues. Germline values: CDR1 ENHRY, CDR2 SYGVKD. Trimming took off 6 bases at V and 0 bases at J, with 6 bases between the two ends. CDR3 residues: CAIRSNSGNTIYF. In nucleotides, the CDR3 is TGTGCCATCAGAAGCAACTCTGGAAACACCATATATTTT.

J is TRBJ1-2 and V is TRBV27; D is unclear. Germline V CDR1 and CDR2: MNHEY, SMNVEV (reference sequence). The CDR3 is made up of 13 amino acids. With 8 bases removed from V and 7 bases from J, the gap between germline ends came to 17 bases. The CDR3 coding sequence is TGTGCCAGCCATTCGTATAGGGAAGGTGGCTACACCTTC. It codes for CASHSYREGGYTF.

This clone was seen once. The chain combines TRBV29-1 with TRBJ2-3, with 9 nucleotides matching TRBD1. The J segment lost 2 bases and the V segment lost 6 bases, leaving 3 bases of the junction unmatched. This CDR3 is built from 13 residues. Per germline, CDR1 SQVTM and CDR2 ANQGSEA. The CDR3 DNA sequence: TGCAGCGTGGACAGGGGCAACACAGATACGCAGTATTTT. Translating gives CSVDRGNTDTQYF.

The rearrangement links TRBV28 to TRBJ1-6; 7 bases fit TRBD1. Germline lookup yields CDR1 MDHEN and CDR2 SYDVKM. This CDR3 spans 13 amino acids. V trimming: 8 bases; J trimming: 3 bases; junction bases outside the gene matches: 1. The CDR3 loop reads CASRDSYNSPLHF. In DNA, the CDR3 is TGTGCCAGCCGGGACAGCTATAATTCACCCCTCCACTTT.

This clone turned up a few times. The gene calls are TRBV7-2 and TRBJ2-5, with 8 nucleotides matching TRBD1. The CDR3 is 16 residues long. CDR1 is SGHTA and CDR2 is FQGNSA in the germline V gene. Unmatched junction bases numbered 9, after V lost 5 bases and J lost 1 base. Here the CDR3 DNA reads TGTGCCAGCAGCCTAGTCGGGACAGGAGCCCAAGAGACCCAGTACTTC. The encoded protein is CASSLVGTGAQETQYF.

CDR3 residues: CASSLETQYF. CDR3 nucleotides: TGTGCCAGCAGCTTAGAGACCCAGTACTTC. The rearrangement joins TRBV7-9 to TRBJ2-5; D is uncertain. V lost 1 base, J lost 6 bases, and 0 bases lay in between. CDR3 length: 10 residues. Germline CDR1 is SEHNR and CDR2 is FQNEAQ (reference sequence).

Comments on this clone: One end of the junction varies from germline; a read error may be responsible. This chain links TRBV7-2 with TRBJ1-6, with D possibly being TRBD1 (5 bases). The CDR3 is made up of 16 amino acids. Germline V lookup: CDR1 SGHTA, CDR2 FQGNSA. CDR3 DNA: TGTGCCAGCAGCATAGCTCCACCGGGGCTGAATTCACCCCTCCACTTT. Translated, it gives CASSIAPPGLNSPLHF. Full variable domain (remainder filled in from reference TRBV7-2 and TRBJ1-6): GAGVSQSPSNKVTEKGKDVELRCDPISGHTALYWYRQSLGQGLEFLIYFQGNSAPDKSGLPSDRFSAERTGGSVSTLTIQRTQQEDSAVYLCASSIAPPGLNSPLHFGNGTRLTVT.